This TCR beta chain was sequenced for a study of blood T cell repertoires in COVID-19. Germline V gene sequence: CDR1 SGHAT, CDR2 FQNNGV. V was cut by 1 base and J by 3 bases, with 19 bases left in between. This CDR3 has 17 residues. Measured with immunoSEQ multiplex PCR; TCRdb has only the in-frame clones, and not every one. The table shows approximately 100,000 clones, with approximately 93% occurring only once. The sample taken for sequencing was peripheral blood. The receptor comes from a man between 60 and 70 years old with acute or convalescent COVID-19. The chain uses TRBV11-2 and TRBJ2-7, with D maybe TRBD2 (7 bases). The CDR3 protein is CASSLAPGGPKIYEQYF. CDR3 sequence (DNA): TGTGCCAGCAGCTTAGCTCCCGGGGGGCCCAAAATCTACGAGCAGTACTTC.